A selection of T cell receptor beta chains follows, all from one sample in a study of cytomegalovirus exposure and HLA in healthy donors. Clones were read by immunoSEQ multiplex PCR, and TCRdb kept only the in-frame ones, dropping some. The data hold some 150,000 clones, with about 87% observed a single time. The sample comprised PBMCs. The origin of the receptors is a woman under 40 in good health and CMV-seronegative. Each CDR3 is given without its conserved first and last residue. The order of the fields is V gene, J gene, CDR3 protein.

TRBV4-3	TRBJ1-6	ASSQDKNSRSPLH
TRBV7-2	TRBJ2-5	ASSLGAGAYQETQY
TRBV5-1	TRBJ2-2	ASSLEGGGSNTGELF
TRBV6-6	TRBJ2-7	ASSYLQDRGHYEQY
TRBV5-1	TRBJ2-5	ASSEAGTSNQETQY
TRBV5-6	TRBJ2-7	ASSTLDRPYEQY
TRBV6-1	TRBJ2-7	ASSEEAGGPYEQY
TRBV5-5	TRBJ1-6	ASSLRQGGGSPLH
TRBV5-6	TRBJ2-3	ASSLLEGLPEGVDTQY
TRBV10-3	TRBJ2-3	AISEWVLASSTDTQY
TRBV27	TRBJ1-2	ASSLEGQGINYGYT
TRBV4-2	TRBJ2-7	ASSQDLARDSYEQY
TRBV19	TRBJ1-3	ASRGVLGQNSGNTIY
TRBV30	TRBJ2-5	AWSVAGGETQY
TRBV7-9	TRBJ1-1	ASSSQEVEAF
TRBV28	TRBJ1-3	ASSGYGRGQSGNTIY
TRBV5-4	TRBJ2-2	ASSLVGAGNTGELF
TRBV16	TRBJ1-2	ASSPRPGEGSYGYT
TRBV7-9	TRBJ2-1	ASSLWLADLRNEQF
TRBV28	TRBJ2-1	ASSLSSGQPFFGEQF
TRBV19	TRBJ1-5	ASSRLGQGNQPQH
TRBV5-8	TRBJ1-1	ASSFEQGWLDTEAF
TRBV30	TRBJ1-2	AWRDTTLGGYT
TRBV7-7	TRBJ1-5	ASSVLRGARQPQH
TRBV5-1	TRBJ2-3	ASSTGLAGTRDTQY
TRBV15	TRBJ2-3	ATSRDRQGASDTQY
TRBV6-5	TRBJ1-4	ASKRGPGNEKLF
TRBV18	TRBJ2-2	ASSPPTGVNTGELF
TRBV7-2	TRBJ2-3	ASLAGGTDTQY
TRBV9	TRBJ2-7	ASSTRTSTEQY
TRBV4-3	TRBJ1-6	ASSQAPHPTPSNSPLH
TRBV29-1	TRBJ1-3	SVVGLHSGNTIY
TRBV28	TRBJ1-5	ASSKYRECQPQH
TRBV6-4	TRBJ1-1	ASSATGDTEAF
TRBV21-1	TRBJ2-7	ASSITQAEQY
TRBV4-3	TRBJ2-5	ASSQTTGGGRETQY
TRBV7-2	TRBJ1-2	ASSRMGQSGYT
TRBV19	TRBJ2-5	ASSIAGGQETQY
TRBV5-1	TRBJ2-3	ASRSVGGAASDTQY
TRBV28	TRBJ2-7	ASSRRYEQY
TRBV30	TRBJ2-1	AWGLAGAGSYNEQF
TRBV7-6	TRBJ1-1	ASSFGGGLGEAF
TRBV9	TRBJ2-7	ASSVNSNAYEQY
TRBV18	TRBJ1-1	ASSRASSEAF
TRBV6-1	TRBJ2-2	ASSEQVDTGELF
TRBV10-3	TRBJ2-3	AISESSGGSKQY
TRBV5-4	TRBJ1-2	ASSSSTRRDGYT
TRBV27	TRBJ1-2	ASSLRDRGTGYT
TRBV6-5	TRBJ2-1	ASRQRGGEQF
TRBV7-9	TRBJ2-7	ASRAGGGILSYEQY